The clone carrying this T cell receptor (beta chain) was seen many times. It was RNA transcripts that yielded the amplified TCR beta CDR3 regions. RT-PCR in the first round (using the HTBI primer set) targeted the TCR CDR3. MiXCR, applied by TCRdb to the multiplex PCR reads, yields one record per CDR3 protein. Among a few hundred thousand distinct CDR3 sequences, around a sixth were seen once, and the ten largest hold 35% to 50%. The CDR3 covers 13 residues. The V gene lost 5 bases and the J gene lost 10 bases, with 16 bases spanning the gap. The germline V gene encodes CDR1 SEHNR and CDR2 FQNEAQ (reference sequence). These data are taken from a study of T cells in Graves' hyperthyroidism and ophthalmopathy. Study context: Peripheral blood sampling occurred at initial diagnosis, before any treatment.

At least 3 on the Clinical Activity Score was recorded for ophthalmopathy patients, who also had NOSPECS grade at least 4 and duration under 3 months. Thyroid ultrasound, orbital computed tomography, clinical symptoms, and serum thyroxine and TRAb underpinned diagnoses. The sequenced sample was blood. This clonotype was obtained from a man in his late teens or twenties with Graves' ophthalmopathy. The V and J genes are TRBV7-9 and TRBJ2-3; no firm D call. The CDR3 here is CASSNEAGSAQYF. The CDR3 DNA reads TGTGCCAGCAGCAATGAGGCCGGTTCTGCGCAGTATTTT.